The source of this T cell receptor beta chain is a study of cytomegalovirus exposure and HLA in healthy donors. V was pared by 2 bases and J by 0 bases, with 10 bases between. Germline lookup yields CDR1 KGHSH and CDR2 LQKENI. The CDR3 spans 16 residues. 13 Jbeta primers and 60 Vbeta primers were used for the PCR. TCRdb's copy holds only in-frame clones and misses some; the assay was immunoSEQ multiplex PCR. Counted here are about 110,000 clones, approximately 79% occurring once; the ten biggest clones make up 14%. The TCR originated in a woman between 40 and 50 years old in good health and CMV-seropositive. The sample consisted of PBMCs. The chain recombines TRBV18 with TRBJ1-4, with D perhaps matching TRBD1 (5 bases). The CDR3 coding sequence is TGTGCCAGCTCACCAATCTTGACAGCAACTAATGAAAAACTGTTTTTT. It is translated as CASSPILTATNEKLFF.